These 14 T cell receptor beta chains were all obtained from the same sample, sequenced in a study of blood T cell repertoires in COVID-19. Assay used: immunoSEQ multiplex PCR; TCRdb lists only in-frame clones, some missing. Among around 200,000 clones listed, roughly 88% were seen once. The sequenced sample consisted of peripheral blood. The receptor set was obtained from a middle-aged woman with COVID-19, enrolled during active disease.

The chain combines TRBV6-5 with TRBJ2-1, with 9 bases aligning to TRBD2. The CDR3 contains 13 residues. Germline CDR1 MNHEY, CDR2 SVGAGI. Losses at the gene ends were 8 bases for V and 15 bases for J; bases not matched to a gene: 14. CDR3 bases: TGTGCCAGCTCCCGCGCGGGGGGGCGAGGGCTGTTCTTC. As protein: CASSRAGGRGLFF.

This clone was counted a single time. The CDR3 region is CASSRSEGTEAFF. The CDR3 DNA follows: TGTGCCAGCAGTCGATCGGAGGGCACTGAAGCTTTCTTT. This chain connects TRBV6-2 or TRBV6-3 to TRBJ1-1; D remains ambiguous. The CDR3 spans 13 residues. Trimming removed 5 bases at V and 4 bases at J, with 11 bases between. CDR1 is MNHEY, CDR2 SVGEGT, per germline.

CDR3 residues: CASSKEGSGDTYNEQFF. The DNA for the CDR3 is TGTGCCAGCAGCAAAGAGGGGTCAGGTGATACCTACAATGAGCAGTTCTTC. The rearrangement joins TRBV21-1 to TRBJ2-1; the D segment call TRBD1 is taken from the table without a DNA check. TRBV21-1 is shown as a pseudogene. The CDR3 has 17 amino acids.

This clone was recorded once. The V gene is TRBV6-4, the J gene TRBJ1-2; D is unresolved. Germline CDR1 and CDR2: MRHNA and SNTAGT. This CDR3 is 14 amino acids long. Trimming removed 8 bases from V and 1 base from J, with 14 bases in between. CDR3 bases: TGTGCCAGCGCTCAAGACGGGGTTAACTATGGCTACACCTTC. As protein: CASAQDGVNYGYTF.

DNA for the CDR3: TGTGCCAGCAGCGCGGGAAGAAGGTCAGATACGCAGTATTTT. Translated: CASSAGRRSDTQYF. J is TRBJ2-3 and V is TRBV9; TRBD2 might be the D (5 bases). V was cut by 3 bases and J by 4 bases, with 12 bases left in between. The V gene's germline CDR1 is SGDLS and CDR2 YYNGEE. The CDR3 covers 14 residues.

The chain recombines TRBV4-1 with TRBJ1-1, with D tentatively TRBD1 (6 bases). From germline, CDR1 is MGHRA and CDR2 YSYEKL. The CDR3 totals 14 residues. Trimming pared 8 bases from V and 4 bases from J, leaving 17 bases between. The chain's CDR3 is CASGDAGVVTEAFF. CDR3 nucleotides: TGCGCCAGCGGTGATGCAGGGGTGGTCACTGAAGCTTTCTTT.

CDR3 nucleotide sequence: TGTGCCACCACCCGAAGGGGAGAGACCCAGTACTTC. Its protein is CATTRRGETQYF. V gene TRBV15 combines with J gene TRBJ2-5, with D possibly being TRBD1 (5 bases). In germline, CDR1 is LNHNV, CDR2 YYDKDF (reference sequence). V shed 7 bases and J shed 4 bases, with 10 bases lying between them. This CDR3 is built from 12 residues.

The chain is built from TRBV5-1 and TRBJ1-4, with TRBD1 matching over 11 bases. With 4 bases clipped from V and 2 bases from J, the junction kept 13 bases outside the gene matches. The CDR3 is 19 amino acids. Per germline, CDR1 SGHRS and CDR2 YFSETQ. The CDR3 region has the DNA TGCGCCAGCAGCCGTAGGGACAGGGGGTCTTTTGGGACTAATGAAAAACTGTTTTTT. Protein product: CASSRRDRGSFGTNEKLFF.

V usage is TRBV5-5 and J usage is TRBJ1-5; D is uncertain. Germline lookup yields CDR1 SGHKS and CDR2 YYEKEE (reference sequence). V lost 0 bases to trimming and J lost 3 bases, with 7 bases between them. The CDR3 loop spans 14 amino acids. The CDR3 is CASSLGGYNQPQHF. CDR3 bases: TGTGCCAGCAGCTTGGGCGGATACAATCAGCCCCAGCATTTT.

V usage is TRBV15 and J usage is TRBJ2-1, with a possible D match to TRBD2 (5 bases). Trimming pared 0 bases from V and 9 bases from J, leaving 12 bases between. CDR1 LNHNV and CDR2 YYDKDF come from the germline V gene (reference sequence). This CDR3 has 14 amino acids. In DNA form, the CDR3 reads TGTGCCACCAGCAGAGAGGCGGACTCGGGTGAGCAGTTCTTC. This encodes CATSREADSGEQFF.

This clone was observed a handful of times. The chain joins TRBV24-1 to TRBJ1-5; D ambiguous. The CDR3 length is 16 residues. Trimming shortened V by 10 bases and J by 0 bases, and 18 bases separated the two germline ends. Per germline, CDR1 KGHDR and CDR2 SFDVKD. DNA for the CDR3: TGTGCCACGGGTCCACAGTCCCAAGGTAGCAATCAGCCCCAGCATTTT. Translating gives CATGPQSQGSNQPQHF.

The chain links TRBV19 to TRBJ1-2; 7 positions agree with TRBD1. The J segment lost 5 bases and the V segment lost 3 bases, leaving 12 bases of the junction unmatched. The germline CDR1 and CDR2 sequences are LNHDA and SQIVND (reference sequence). The CDR3 totals 16 residues. This chain's CDR3 is CASSMNGQDRSYGYTF. The DNA of the CDR3 is TGTGCCAGTAGTATGAACGGACAGGACCGGAGTTATGGCTACACCTTC.

The chain couples TRBV27 to TRBJ1-5; tentative D call: TRBD1 (6 bases). In germline, CDR1 is MNHEY, CDR2 SMNVEV (reference sequence). This CDR3 has 15 residues. V gave up 3 bases and J gave up 4 bases, with 13 bases separating them. CDR3 in DNA: TGTGCCAGCAGTTTTTTGGACAGACAGAATCAGCCCCAGCATTTT. Amino acid sequence: CASSFLDRQNQPQHF.

The V and J genes are TRBV19 and TRBJ2-5, with 10 bases lining up with TRBD1. The trim removed 3 bases at V and 4 bases at J, leaving 5 bases unmatched. Germline loops: CDR1 LNHDA, CDR2 SQIVND (reference sequence). CDR3 length: 15 amino acids. Here the CDR3 DNA reads TGTGCCAGTAGTATGACGGGGACAGGGGTAGAGACCCAGTACTTC. Translated, it gives CASSMTGTGVETQYF.